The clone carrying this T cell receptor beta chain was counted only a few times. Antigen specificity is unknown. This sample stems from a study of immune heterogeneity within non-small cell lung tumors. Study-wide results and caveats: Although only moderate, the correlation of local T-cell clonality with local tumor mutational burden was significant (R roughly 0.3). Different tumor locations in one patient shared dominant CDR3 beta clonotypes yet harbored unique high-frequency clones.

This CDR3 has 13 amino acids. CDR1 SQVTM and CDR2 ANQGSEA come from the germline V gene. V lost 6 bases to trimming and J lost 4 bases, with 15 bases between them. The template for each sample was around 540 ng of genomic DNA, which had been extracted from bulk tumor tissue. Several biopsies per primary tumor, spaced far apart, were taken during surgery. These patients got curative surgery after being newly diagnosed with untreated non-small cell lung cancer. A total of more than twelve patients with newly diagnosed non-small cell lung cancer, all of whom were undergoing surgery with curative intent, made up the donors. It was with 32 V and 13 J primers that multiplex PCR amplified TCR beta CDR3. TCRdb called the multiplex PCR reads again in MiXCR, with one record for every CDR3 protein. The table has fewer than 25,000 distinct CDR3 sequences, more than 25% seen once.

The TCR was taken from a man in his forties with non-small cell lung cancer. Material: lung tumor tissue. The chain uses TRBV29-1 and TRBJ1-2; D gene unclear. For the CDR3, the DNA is TGCAGCGTCGCAGAAGTCGGGGTCTATGGCTACACCTTC. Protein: CSVAEVGVYGYTF.